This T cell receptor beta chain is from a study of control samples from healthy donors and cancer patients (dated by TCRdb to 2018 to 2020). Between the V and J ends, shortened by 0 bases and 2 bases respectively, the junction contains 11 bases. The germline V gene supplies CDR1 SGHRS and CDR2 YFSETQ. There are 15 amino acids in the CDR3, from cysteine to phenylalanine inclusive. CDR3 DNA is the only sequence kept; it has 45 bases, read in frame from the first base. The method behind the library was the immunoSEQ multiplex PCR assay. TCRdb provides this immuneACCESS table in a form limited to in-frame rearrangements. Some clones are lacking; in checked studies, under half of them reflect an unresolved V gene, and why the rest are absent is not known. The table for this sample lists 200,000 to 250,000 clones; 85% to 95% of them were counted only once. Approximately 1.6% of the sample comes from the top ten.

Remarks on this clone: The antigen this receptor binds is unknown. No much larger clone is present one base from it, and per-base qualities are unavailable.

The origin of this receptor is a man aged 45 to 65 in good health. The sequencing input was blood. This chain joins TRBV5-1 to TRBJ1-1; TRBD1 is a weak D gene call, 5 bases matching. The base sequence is TGCGCCAGCAGCTTGGCGGGGGGATCCAACACTGAAGCTTTCTTT. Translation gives CASSLAGGSNTEAFF.